The source of this T cell receptor beta chain is a study of T cell clonality in common variable immunodeficiency. General study results and limits: Fewer deletions and N-nucleotide insertions were reportedly seen in common variable immunodeficiency TCR beta sequences. T cell subpopulation sequencing would be needed to explain CVID clonality.

Patients and controls were mostly of Caucasian heritage. Method: immunoSEQ multiplex PCR; TCRdb's copy keeps in-frame clones and lacks some. The sample holds about 40,000 clones, and no clone turns up only once. Many counts were recorded for this clone. Its antigen remains unknown. Sequenced: peripheral blood mononuclear cells. The TCR sequence derives from a person between 18 and 70 years old in good health.

CDR3 DNA, as far as it was read: TGTGCCATCAGTGGGACCCTTATTTTAGCGGGAGAGGAGACC. Protein sequence: CAISGTLILAGEET. The full-length CDR3 reads as CAISGTLILAGEETQYF. The V gene is TRBV10-3, the J gene TRBJ2-5, with 9 nucleotides matching TRBD2. The read ends 3 residues early relative to the CDR3; the germline J gene fills the gap. V trimming: 4 bases; J trimming: 5 bases; junction bases outside the gene matches: 14. The CDR3 spans 17 residues. CDR1 and CDR2 (germline): ENHRY, SYGVKD.